These T cell receptor beta chains were read from a single sample in a study of cytomegalovirus exposure and HLA in healthy donors. Profiled with immunoSEQ multiplex PCR; TCRdb holds only in-frame clones, not every one. The sample carries under 70,000 clones, approximately 67% recorded once. Material: PBMCs. The receptors originated from a woman in her twenties or thirties in good health and CMV-seronegative. Both conserved end residues are part of each CDR3. A D gene is named only where the DNA matches it firmly. Rows may omit the clone size; those that give it use once, few, many or a size class.

d_gene	abundance	v_gene	j_gene	CDR3aa	CDR3nt
NA	few	TRBV6-1	TRBJ1-2	CASSGQGYGYTF	TGTGCCAGCAGTGGTCAGGGTTATGGCTACACCTTC
TRBD2	NA	TRBV4-1	TRBJ2-3	CASSRAGAQRTDTQYF	TGCGCCAGCAGTCGAGCGGGGGCCCAACGCACAGATACGCAGTATTTT
NA	NA	TRBV7-7	TRBJ2-1	CASSLGLGTRSNEQFF	TGTGCTAGCAGCTTAGGCCTCGGGACTCGAAGCAATGAGCAGTTCTTC
NA	few	TRBV5-1	TRBJ2-7	CASSSGISYEQYF	TGCGCCAGCAGCTCAGGGATCTCCTACGAGCAGTACTTC
TRBD1	NA	TRBV7-2	TRBJ1-1	CASSFGTGRRSEAFF	TGTGCCAGCAGCTTTGGGACAGGAAGGCGATCTGAAGCTTTCTTT
TRBD1	NA	TRBV2	TRBJ1-2	CASRNRGEIPYGYTF	TGTGCCAGCAGAAACAGGGGGGAGATACCCTATGGCTACACCTTC
NA	once	TRBV7-3	TRBJ1-2	CASSLKPRTVTYDYGYTF	TGTGCCAGCAGCTTAAAACCGAGGACAGTGACCTACGACTATGGCTACACCTTC
TRBD1	NA	TRBV9	TRBJ2-2	CASSTGTGRTGELFF	TGTGCCAGCAGCACGGGGACAGGAAGAACCGGGGAGCTGTTTTTT
TRBD2	few	TRBV5-4	TRBJ2-2	CASSLASGGKSGELFF	TGTGCCAGCAGCTTGGCCAGCGGGGGCAAGTCCGGGGAGCTGTTTTTT
NA	NA	TRBV30	TRBJ2-5	CAWSVRLQETQYF	TGTGCCTGGAGTGTACGACTGCAAGAGACCCAGTACTTC
TRBD1	few	TRBV5-1	TRBJ1-1	CASSLRTGGNQAFF	TGCGCCAGCAGCCTAAGGACAGGGGGCAATCAAGCTTTCTTT
NA	NA	TRBV6-5	TRBJ1-2	CASSYRGGGYTF	TGTGCCAGCAGTTACCGGGGGGGCGGCTACACCTTC
NA	few	TRBV6-5	TRBJ1-3	CASSSRPGAYGNTIYF	TGTGCCAGCAGTTCCCGACCAGGGGCCTACGGAAACACCATATATTTT
TRBD2	NA	TRBV19	TRBJ2-2	CASSVLAGGRSGELFF	TGTGCCAGTAGTGTACTAGCGGGGGGGCGTAGCGGGGAGCTGTTTTTT
NA	NA	TRBV7-2	TRBJ2-7	CASSSRGRGSSYEQYF	TGTGCCAGCAGCTCGCGGGGGCGGGGGTCCTCCTACGAGCAGTACTTC
TRBD2	NA	TRBV2	TRBJ2-1	CASSESTSGARYNEQFF	TGTGCCAGCAGTGAGTCGACTAGCGGGGCCCGCTACAATGAGCAGTTCTTC
NA	once	TRBV10-2	TRBJ2-5	CASSGLDIETQYF	TGCGCCAGCAGTGGACTAGACATCGAGACCCAGTACTTC
NA	few	TRBV6-1	TRBJ1-1	CASSEGAYTEAFF	TGTGCCAGCAGTGAAGGGGCGTACACTGAAGCTTTCTTT
NA	NA	TRBV5-1	TRBJ2-5	CASLGPGGRETQYF	TGCGCCAGCCTAGGTCCTGGAGGGCGGGAGACCCAGTACTTC
TRBD1	NA	TRBV4-2	TRBJ1-1	CASVDRGLSEAFF	TGTGCCAGCGTGGACAGGGGACTTTCTGAAGCTTTCTTT
NA	NA	TRBV5-6	TRBJ1-4	CASSFLSTGTTNEKLFF	TGTGCCAGCAGCTTTCTATCTACAGGGACAACTAATGAAAAACTGTTTTTT
TRBD1	NA	TRBV6-6	TRBJ2-3	CASSAGGSNTDTQYF	TGTGCCAGCAGTGCAGGGGGAAGTAACACAGATACGCAGTATTTT
NA	few	TRBV5-6	TRBJ1-3	CASGRLGSGNTIYF	TGTGCCAGCGGTAGACTTGGCTCTGGAAACACCATATATTTT
NA	NA	TRBV6-1	TRBJ1-1	CASPPPDRNTEAFF	TGTGCCAGCCCCCCGCCGGACAGGAACACTGAAGCTTTCTTT
NA	NA	TRBV19	TRBJ2-3	CASSMLGASSTDTQYF	TGTGCCAGTAGTATGCTGGGGGCTTCTAGCACAGATACGCAGTATTTT
TRBD1	NA	TRBV5-4	TRBJ2-5	CASSLGTGGLQETQYF	TGTGCCAGCAGCTTGGGGACAGGCGGCCTCCAAGAGACCCAGTACTTC
TRBD2	NA	TRBV11-3	TRBJ2-5	CASSIGTWGGETQYF	TGTGCCAGCAGCATCGGGACTTGGGGAGGGGAGACCCAGTACTTC